The 17 T cell receptor beta chains below were found in one sample sequenced in a study of control samples from healthy donors and cancer patients. Sequencing was performed with immunoSEQ multiplex PCR; in TCRdb, only in-frame clones are kept and a portion is missing. Of 150,000 to 200,000 clones in the sample, around 96% are singletons; the top ten hold 8.5%. Sequenced: blood. The receptor source for this set is a woman aged 40-49 years in good health.

The V and J genes are TRBV5-4 and TRBJ2-2; TRBD2 aligns across 9 bases. V gave up 2 bases and J gave up 0 bases; unmatched junction bases: 5. CDR3 length: 17 amino acids. The germline gives CDR1 SGHNT, CDR2 YYREEE (reference sequence). CDR3 region: CASSLKREVPNTGELFF. The CDR3 DNA sequence: TGTGCCAGCAGCTTAAAGCGGGAGGTGCCGAACACCGGGGAGCTGTTTTTT.

The chain employs TRBV5-6 and TRBJ2-7, with a weak D call TRBD2 (5 bases). CDR3 length: 16 amino acids. V gave up 1 base and J gave up 2 bases, with 16 bases separating them. Germline assignment: CDR1 SGHDT and CDR2 YYEEEE. For the CDR3, the DNA is TGTGCCAGCAGCTTGCACGGTGGGAGTGCCCCCTACGAGCAGTACTTC. Protein: CASSLHGGSAPYEQYF.

This chain uses TRBV13 with TRBJ2-3, with D maybe TRBD2 (6 bases). Germline assignment: CDR1 PRHDT and CDR2 FYEKMQ (reference sequence). The CDR3 runs to 15 residues. V lost 0 bases to trimming and J lost 3 bases, with 10 bases between them. As DNA, the CDR3 is TGTGCCAGCAGCTTAGGCGGAGGGCCGACAGATACGCAGTATTTT. This gives the protein CASSLGGGPTDTQYF.

The chain's CDR3 is CASSEAGRLTFGYTF. The CDR3 coding sequence is TGTGCCAGCAGTGAAGCAGGGAGACTTACCTTCGGCTACACCTTC. The chain links TRBV2 to TRBJ1-2; D remains unclear. Between the trimmed V and J ends, which lost 0 bases and 8 bases, there was a span of 16 bases. There are 15 residues in the CDR3. Per the germline V gene, CDR1 is SNHLY and CDR2 is FYNNEI.

V and J are TRBV6-2 or TRBV6-3 and TRBJ1-5, with a tentative D call TRBD1 (6 bases). The CDR3 has 14 amino acids. Per the germline V gene, CDR1 is MNHEY and CDR2 is SVGEGT. The V and J ends lost 6 bases and 3 bases respectively, with 12 bases between them. As DNA, the CDR3 is TGTGCCAGCAGCCACCGACAGGTCAATCAGCCCCAGCATTTT. This translates into CASSHRQVNQPQHF.

The genes are TRBV4-3 and TRBJ1-2; no clear D gene. Germline-derived CDR1 and CDR2 are LGHNA and YSLEER. The CDR3 consists of 13 residues. Trimming cost V 9 bases and J 3 bases, with 14 bases left between them. This chain's CDR3 is CASSQVQHYGYTF. The CDR3 DNA sequence: TGCGCCAGTTCTCAAGTGCAGCACTATGGCTACACCTTC.

As DNA, the CDR3 is TGTGCCAGCAGTGACGGCCTAGCGGGAGGTATCGATGAGCAGTTCTTC. The encoded protein is CASSDGLAGGIDEQFF. The chain combines TRBV6-1 with TRBJ2-1; TRBD2 aligns across 11 bases. Germline V gene lookup returns CDR1 MNHNS and CDR2 SASEGT. The CDR3 has 16 residues. Trimming removed 3 bases from V and 8 bases from J; junction bases left unmatched: 9.

This clone showed up just once. V usage is TRBV25-1 and J usage is TRBJ2-4; 14 bases are shared with TRBD2. This CDR3 is built from 16 residues. Germline V CDR1 and CDR2: MGHDK, SYGVNS. Trimming cost V 4 bases and J 7 bases; bases outside gene matches: 6. Written as DNA, the CDR3 is TGTGCCAGCAGTGCCCTGACTAGCGGGGGGGCCAACATTCAGTACTTC. Its translation: CASSALTSGGANIQYF.

This clone was counted a single time. The rearrangement links TRBV18 to TRBJ1-1; 7 nucleotides line up with TRBD1. This CDR3 has 15 residues. CDR1 is KGHSH and CDR2 is LQKENI in the germline V gene. Losses at the gene ends were 3 bases for V and 0 bases for J; bases not matched to a gene: 4. CDR3 coding DNA: TGTGCCAGCTCACCTTCTACAGGGGTGAACACTGAAGCTTTCTTT. Its protein is CASSPSTGVNTEAFF. Looking up the rest from reference TRBV18 and TRBJ1-1 gives the full variable domain: NAGVMQNPRHLVRRRGQEARLRCSPMKGHSHVYWYRQLPEEGLKFMVYLQKENIIDESGMPKERFSAEFPKEGPSILRIQQVVRGDSAAYFCASSPSTGVNTEAFFGQGTRLTVV.

The chain carries TRBV7-2 and TRBJ2-1; 11 bases are a match to TRBD2. With V trimmed by 3 bases and J by 5 bases, 3 bases remained unmatched. Germline V lookup: CDR1 SGHTA, CDR2 FQGNSA. The CDR3 spans 15 residues. The CDR3 DNA follows: TGTGCCAGCAGCTTTCTAGCGGGGGGAAACAATGAGCAGTTCTTC. This gives the protein CASSFLAGGNNEQFF.

The gene calls are TRBV15 and TRBJ1-5; 9 bases agree with TRBD1. Germline V CDR1 and CDR2: LNHNV, YYDKDF (reference sequence). Trimming at V came to 0 bases and at J to 6 bases, leaving 3 bases not matched to a gene. The CDR3 has 15 residues. As DNA, the CDR3 is TGTGCCACCAGCAGAGAGCGACAGGGGGGTCAGCCCCAGCATTTT. This encodes CATSRERQGGQPQHF.

The DNA for the CDR3 is TGTGCCATCAGTGCGGCAGCAGGCCTCCTCGTATCAGGCAATCAGCCCCAGCATTTT. This codes for CAISAAAGLLVSGNQPQHF. The chain carries TRBV10-3 and TRBJ1-5; D is uncertain. The V end was cut by 4 bases, the J end by 2 bases, with 24 bases between. Per the germline V gene, CDR1 is ENHRY and CDR2 is SYGVKD. The CDR3 has 19 amino acids.

Only one count was recorded for this clone. The V call is TRBV7-6, the J call TRBJ2-5; TRBD2 might be the D (6 bases). The germline V gene has CDR1 SGHVS and CDR2 FNYEAQ. Trimming stripped 5 bases from V and 4 bases from J, with 14 bases between. The CDR3 runs 14 residues. The CDR3 coding sequence is TGTGCCAGCAGCCCTCAGGGAGGAGGAGAGACCCAGTACTTC. Translated: CASSPQGGGETQYF.

This chain links TRBV30 with TRBJ2-2, with D perhaps given as TRBD1 or TRBD2 (6 bases each). Looked up from germline, CDR1 is GTSNPN and CDR2 is SVGIG (reference sequence). The V and J ends lost 2 bases and 13 bases respectively, with 17 bases between them. CDR3 size: 13 residues. In DNA form, the CDR3 reads TGTGCCTGGAGTACCCCGGGGGCTCAGCCGCTGTTTTTT. Translation: CAWSTPGAQPLFF.

V is TRBV4-1 and J is TRBJ2-5; D remains unclear. In germline, CDR1 is MGHRA, CDR2 YSYEKL. This CDR3 region has 14 residues. V lost 1 base to trimming and J lost 1 base, with 7 bases between them. CDR3 in amino acids: CASSQVLGQETQYF. Written as DNA, the CDR3 is TGCGCCAGCAGCCAAGTTTTGGGCCAAGAGACCCAGTACTTC.

This sequence joins TRBV2 and TRBJ2-3, with a possible D match to TRBD1 (6 bases). The CDR3 runs to 15 residues. Trimming pared 7 bases from V and 9 bases from J, leaving 23 bases between. CDR1 is SNHLY and CDR2 is FYNNEI in the germline V gene. The CDR3 sequence: CASTKRDIAKETQYF. The CDR3 region has the DNA TGTGCCAGCACGAAACGGGACATCGCTAAAGAAACGCAGTATTTT.

V gene TRBV6-5 combines with J gene TRBJ1-1; maybe TRBD1 (5 bases). Trimming took 2 bases from V and 0 from J, leaving 10 bases between them. Germline CDR1 is MNHEY and CDR2 is SVGAGI. The CDR3 runs to 15 residues. The CDR3 region has the DNA TGTGCCAGCAGTTACAGGGGAGGGTTGAACACTGAAGCTTTCTTT. This encodes CASSYRGGLNTEAFF.